Sequencing of this T cell receptor beta chain was carried out in a study of cytomegalovirus exposure and HLA in healthy donors. Study observations and caveats: Later analysis identified several of the most significant clusters that appeared linked to common viral pathogens. Several V segments, TRBV6-2 and TRBV6-3 among them, could not be told apart and were dropped. Some TCR beta chains (164 of them) were listed as cytomegalovirus-associated.

When sampled, the donors appeared nominally healthy, though they likely had unrecorded immune exposures. As to this clone: Its antigen is unidentified.

The CDR3 has 15 residues. With 60 Vbeta and 13 Jbeta primers, the PCR was carried out. Only in-frame clones appear in the TCRdb table, and some are missing; sequencing was by immunoSEQ multiplex PCR. The sample records about 130,000 clones, around 67% being singletons. The chain carries TRBV1 and TRBJ2-5; the D call TRBD2 from the table was never checked on the DNA. The J call is uncertain, as TRBJ2-7 better fits the DNA end. TRBV1 represents a pseudogene. Input material: PBMCs. This TCR came from a man aged 18 to 30 in good health and CMV-seropositive. As DNA, the CDR3 is TGCACCAGCAGCCAGAGAGACCCTGGCGGGTACGAGCAGTACTTC. Translation gives CTSSQRDPGGYEQYF.